The present T cell receptor (beta chain) was sequenced within a study of T cells and Merkel cell carcinoma outcomes. Study conclusions and caveats: Merkel cell carcinoma outcomes were reportedly predicted by repertoire and T-cell density.

CDR3 size: 17 residues. Germline CDR1 reads SQVTM; CDR2 reads ANQGSEA. The trim removed 2 bases at V and 3 bases at J, leaving 12 bases unmatched. Concerning this clone: Its target is not known.

Only in-frame clones appear in the TCRdb table, and some are missing; sequencing was by immunoSEQ multiplex PCR. The profile covers about 19,000 clones, with 82% appearing a single time and roughly 3.3% taken by the ten largest. The receptor's source is a human donor with Merkel cell carcinoma. The chain combines TRBV29-1 with TRBJ2-1, with TRBD2 matching 8 bases. The sequencing input was tumor tissue from Merkel cell carcinoma. The CDR3 sequence: CSVEKGFVAGLYNEQFF. In nucleotides, the CDR3 is TGCAGCGTTGAAAAAGGGTTCGTAGCGGGACTCTACAATGAGCAGTTCTTC.